This entry is about one TCR beta chain. This entry belongs to a study of blood T cell repertoires in COVID-19. About the study: PBMCs, B-cell-depleted T cells, or T cells were the source of the cDNA or gDNA that made up the material.

Germline V gene lookup returns CDR1 MNHEY and CDR2 SVGAGI. The CDR3 has 15 amino acids. V was pared by 5 bases and J by 1 base, with 12 bases between. Measured with immunoSEQ multiplex PCR; TCRdb has only the in-frame clones, and not every one. In the table there are fewer than 200,000 clones, approximately 87% of which are singletons. Participants were aged about 18 to 100 years from about two dozen US areas. Clinical history reported by participants formed the basis on which cohorts were assigned. Cohort 3 donors were reported recovered after two negative PCRs, clearance, or symptom resolution. The clonotype comes from a woman between 50 and 59 years old who had recovered from COVID-19. The V call is TRBV6-5, the J call TRBJ2-1, with a tentative D call TRBD2 (5 bases). Material: PBMCs or T cells enriched from blood (not recorded which). CDR3 region: CASSRTGDSYNEQFF. The CDR3 DNA reads TGTGCCAGCAGTAGGACCGGGGATTCCTACAATGAGCAGTTCTTC.